This entry describes one TCR beta chain. Clones were sequenced by immunoSEQ multiplex PCR, and TCRdb holds only the in-frame ones, with some missing. The sample yields more than 45,000 clones, nearly 90% seen once. There are 13 residues in the CDR3. The V and J ends lost 0 bases and 2 bases respectively, with 4 bases between them. CDR1 and CDR2 (germline): SGHAT, FQNNGV. The record originates from a study of OX40 agonist ivuxolimab in advanced cancers. The sample in question was CD4+ or CD8+ T cells sorted from blood, obtained in a trial of the OX40 agonist ivuxolimab. The chain uses TRBV11-2 and TRBJ1-2; unclear D gene. The source is an adult with an advanced solid tumor such as melanoma, head and neck, liver or kidney cancer. CDR3 protein: CASSLDRNYGYTF. Written as DNA, the CDR3 is TGTGCCAGCAGCTTAGACAGAAACTATGGCTACACCTTC. Full variable domain (remainder filled in from reference TRBV11-2 and TRBJ1-2): EAGVAQSPRYKIIEKRQSVAFWCNPISGHATLYWYQQILGQGPKLLIQFQNNGVVDDSQLPKDRFSAERLKGVDSTLKIQPAKLEDSAVYLCASSLDRNYGYTFGSGTRLTVV.